These 10 T cell receptor beta chains were all obtained from the same sample, sequenced in a study of blood T cell repertoires in COVID-19 (dated by TCRdb to 2020 to 2022). The receptor library was made with the immunoSEQ multiplex PCR assay. TCRdb retrieved this table from immuneACCESS and kept in-frame rearrangements only. Not all clones are present; in checked studies, unresolved V genes account for under half, and no reason is known for the remainder. This sample holds some 190,000 clones; around 85% were observed only once. In total, the top ten clones hold roughly 7.7% of the sample. Input material: peripheral blood. Source of these receptors: a woman aged 60-75 years with acute or convalescent COVID-19.

V gene TRBV2 combines with J gene TRBJ2-5; the D gene is possibly TRBD1 (6 bases). V gave up 5 bases and J gave up 6 bases, with 10 bases separating them. Germline V gene sequence: CDR1 SNHLY, CDR2 FYNNEI. This CDR3 spans 12 amino acids. CDR3 bases: TGTGCCAGCAGTTCAGGGGAGAAGACCCAGTACTTC. As protein: CASSSGEKTQYF. The complete variable domain, with remaining parts taken from reference TRBV2 and TRBJ2-5, reads EPEVTQTPSHQVTQMGQEVILRCVPISNHLYFYWYRQILGQKVEFLVSFYNNEISEKSEIFDDQFSVERPDGSNFTLKIRSTKLEDSAMYFCASSSGEKTQYFGPGTRLLVL.

This clone has a single count. V gene TRBV29-1 combines with J gene TRBJ2-1; no reliable D call. Looked up from germline, CDR1 is SQVTM and CDR2 is ANQGSEA. V dropped 7 bases and J dropped 1 base, with 11 bases sitting between them. CDR3 length: 13 amino acids. CDR3: CSALPRSYNEQFF. In nucleotides, the CDR3 is TGCAGCGCCCTCCCCCGGTCCTACAATGAGCAGTTCTTC.

The V and J genes are TRBV15 and TRBJ1-4; TRBD1 agrees at 8 bases. Germline trimming cut 3 bases from V and 8 bases from J; bases unmatched to any gene: 8. CDR3 length equals 15 residues. Germline CDR1 reads LNHNV; CDR2 reads YYDKDF (reference sequence). Here the CDR3 reads CATSSADRGAEKLFF. The CDR3 bases are TGTGCCACCAGCAGCGCAGACAGGGGAGCCGAAAAACTGTTTTTT.

The chain has TRBV19 and TRBJ2-2, with D possibly TRBD2 on 5 matching bases. The CDR3 covers 17 residues. Germline-derived CDR1 and CDR2 are LNHDA and SQIVND (reference sequence). V was pared by 6 bases and J by 1 base, with 18 bases between. The DNA of the CDR3 is TGTGCCAGTAGAGACGAGGGTGGTCGCGGGAACACCGGGGAGCTGTTTTTT. Its protein is CASRDEGGRGNTGELFF.

The chain employs TRBV25-1 and TRBJ1-5; TRBD1 aligns across 9 bases. Germline V gene data show CDR1 as MGHDK and CDR2 as SYGVNS. V dropped 4 bases and J dropped 9; count of bases not matched to a gene: 10. The CDR3 spans 15 residues. The CDR3 here is CASSAAGQGSPPQHF. In DNA form, the CDR3 reads TGTGCCAGCAGTGCCGCAGGACAGGGGAGCCCGCCCCAGCATTTT.

This clone was detected only a few times. V and J are TRBV27 and TRBJ2-1; 9 bases map to TRBD2. The germline CDR1 and CDR2 sequences are MNHEY and SMNVEV (reference sequence). V lost 8 bases and J lost 3; bases outside the gene matches: 11. The CDR3 extends over 16 amino acids. The chain's CDR3 is CASRLLTSGYYNEQFF. The CDR3 coding sequence is TGTGCCAGCCGCCTACTGACTAGCGGATACTACAATGAGCAGTTCTTC.

This clone was found once. V usage is TRBV28 and J usage is TRBJ1-2; 9 bases agree with TRBD1. This CDR3 contains 14 residues. V gave up 5 bases and J gave up 3 bases; unmatched junction bases: 4. The germline V gene encodes CDR1 MDHEN and CDR2 SYDVKM. CDR3 sequence (DNA): TGTGCCAGCAGTCTCCGGGACAGGGACTATGGCTACACCTTC. Translated, it gives CASSLRDRDYGYTF.

The chain couples TRBV19 to TRBJ2-7; 7 bases map to TRBD2. V shed 5 bases and J 6 bases; nucleotides not matched to a gene: 13. CDR1 and CDR2 from the germline V gene are LNHDA and SQIVND (reference sequence). The CDR3 length is 15 residues. The CDR3 nucleotides are TGTGCCAGTAGTCCGCTCGGGCCCGGGGGGAGCGAGCAGTACTTC. The encoded protein is CASSPLGPGGSEQYF. Full variable domain (outside the CDR3, taken from reference TRBV19 and TRBJ2-7): DGGITQSPKYLFRKEGQNVTLSCEQNLNHDAMYWYRQDPGQGLRLIYYSQIVNDFQKGDIAEGYSVSREKKESFPLTVTSAQKNPTAFYLCASSPLGPGGSEQYFGPGTRLTVT.

The rearrangement links TRBV28 to TRBJ2-2; 12 positions match TRBD2. CDR3 length equals 16 residues. Germline values: CDR1 MDHEN, CDR2 SYDVKM. Germline trimming cut 3 bases from V and 5 bases from J; bases unmatched to any gene: 4. DNA of the CDR3: TGTGCCAGCAGTTTGAGGCTAGCGGGAGGGACCGGGGAGCTGTTTTTT. It encodes CASSLRLAGGTGELFF.

This chain uses TRBV29-1 with TRBJ1-1, with D unclear. CDR1 and CDR2 (germline): SQVTM, ANQGSEA. V was clipped by 4 bases and J by 5 bases, with 8 bases between them. CDR3 length equals 11 residues. In DNA form, the CDR3 reads TGCAGCGTTGGGGAGGAGACTGAAGCTTTCTTT. It yields the protein CSVGEETEAFF.